The T cell receptor (beta chain) under discussion was sequenced for a study of beta chain features in type 1 diabetes. Study-wide findings and caveats: The naive, central memory and Treg TCRB repertoires of patients appeared to be more similar to one another than those of healthy donors. Diminished insertions and augmented deletions at VDJ junctions characterized type 1 diabetes patients. Type 1 diabetes patients showed a moderate but significant shortening of TCRB CDR3s in all four CD4+ subsets.

The CDR3 loop spans 19 amino acids. The J segment lost 1 base and the V segment lost 4 bases, leaving 11 bases of the junction unmatched. CDR1 and CDR2 (germline): SEHNR, FQNEAQ (reference sequence). Stem cell-like memory, regulatory, central memory and naive CD4+ cells were sorted via CD45RO/CCR7/CD25/CD127/CD95/CD27. cDNA synthesis used the whole RNA isolate, giving expressed TCRB sequences. Assay: immunoSEQ multiplex PCR; the TCRdb copy retains only in-frame clones and omits some. The sample includes some 150,000 clones, 9.5% to 10% of them seen just once. The table lists this clone with a few counts. Its antigen is unidentified.

The sample taken for sequencing was central memory CD4+ T cells from blood. This chain links TRBV7-9 with TRBJ2-3, with TRBD2 matching 13 bases. This TCR was recovered from a woman aged 40 to 49 in good health. This CDR3 reads CASSSRLAGGSIGTDTQYF. The DNA for the CDR3 is TGTGCCAGCAGCTCCCGACTAGCGGGGGGATCGATTGGCACAGATACGCAGTATTTT.